What follows are 5 T cell receptor beta chains derived from one specimen sequenced in a study of cytomegalovirus exposure and HLA in healthy donors. 13 Jbeta primers and 60 Vbeta primers were used for the PCR. Some clones are missing from TCRdb's copy, which holds only in-frame ones; the method was immunoSEQ multiplex PCR. The data contain 100,000 to 150,000 clones, around three quarters of them singletons. The sample comprised PBMCs. These receptors were obtained from a male donor in good health and CMV-seropositive.

The genes are TRBV7-2 and TRBJ2-3; 10 bases agree with TRBD2. Trimming removed 1 base from V and 5 bases from J; junction bases left unmatched: 3. The CDR3 extends over 15 amino acids. The V gene's germline CDR1 is SGHTA and CDR2 FQGNSA. CDR3 in DNA: TGTGCCAGCAGCTTAGGAAGCGGGGGGGGAGATACGCAGTATTTT. This sequence encodes CASSLGSGGGDTQYF.

The rearrangement uses TRBV6-6 and TRBJ2-1; maybe TRBD1 (6 bases). Trimming took 6 bases from V and 12 from J, leaving 21 bases between them. This CDR3 contains 14 residues. Looked up from germline, CDR1 is MNHNY and CDR2 is SVGAGI (reference sequence). The CDR3 coding sequence is TGTGCCAGCAGCCCTGTTGGGACACCGGCTGGGCAGTTCTTC. Protein product: CASSPVGTPAGQFF.

This clone appeared a few times. The chain has TRBV6-5 and TRBJ1-2, with D possibly being TRBD1 (5 bases). The CDR3 spans 14 residues. From germline, CDR1 is MNHEY and CDR2 SVGAGI. The V gene lost 6 bases and the J gene lost 4 bases, with 15 bases spanning the gap. The CDR3 loop is CASRPHDRAYGYTF. The CDR3 DNA reads as TGTGCCAGCAGACCCCATGACAGAGCCTATGGCTACACCTTC.

The chain has TRBV5-6 and TRBJ2-5, with TRBD1 matching over 7 bases. The J call is in doubt because the DNA end fits TRBJ2-7 better. This CDR3 spans 14 amino acids. Germline values: CDR1 SGHDT, CDR2 YYEEEE. In DNA form, the CDR3 reads TGTGCCAGCAGCTTGGGAGGGACAGCCTACGAGCAGTACTTC. This encodes CASSLGGTAYEQYF.

The CDR3 loop is CASSPRTGGAYEQYF. The CDR3 DNA follows: TGTGCCAGCAGCCCCCGGACAGGTGGAGCCTACGAGCAGTACTTC. J is TRBJ2-7 and V is TRBV9; 7 nucleotides align to TRBD1. The CDR3 loop spans 15 amino acids. After removal of 4 bases from V and 2 bases from J, the junction contained 9 bases not matched to a gene. CDR1 is SGDLS, CDR2 YYNGEE, per germline.